The rows below give T cell receptor beta chains drawn from one sample of a study of blood T cells in healthy people across ages. TCRdb re-derived calls from the 5' RACE reads in MiXCR, one entry per CDR3 protein. This table has nearly 800,000 distinct CDR3 sequences, 20% to 25% appearing once. The sample also formed part of further work on T cells of mothers and their children.

Sequences were obtained from blood. These receptors came from a boy aged 5-17 years in good health. Both conserved end residues are trimmed from each CDR3.

V	J	CDR3
TRBV7-6	TRBJ2-3	ASSLRSTGTQY
TRBV4-3	TRBJ2-6	ASSQNTGAGANVLT
TRBV29-1	TRBJ2-5	SVGFGTGRVETQY
TRBV20-1	TRBJ2-7	SAPDRGSYEQY
TRBV12-3/TRBV12-4	TRBJ2-3	ASSLDSSSTDTQY
TRBV7-2	TRBJ2-1	ASNRGLAGGPQNERF
TRBV12-3/TRBV12-4	TRBJ2-7	ASSPPPPYEQY
TRBV24-1	TRBJ2-5	ATSDPDRFQETQY
TRBV20-1	TRBJ2-7	SARHKRQGGSYEQY
TRBV4-3	TRBJ2-7	AGSQDSDSPYEQY
TRBV18	.	ASSPPWLRDEQF
TRBV7-2	TRBJ2-3	ASSFRGTYTDTQY
TRBV20-1	TRBJ1-6	SARETGAVINSPLH
TRBV27	.	ASSLAPGRRSEQY
TRBV6-6	TRBJ1-2	ASGDRNYGYT
TRBV6-1	TRBJ2-3	AIRTSSTDTQY
TRBV27	TRBJ2-3	ASSFEPGGETDTQY
TRBV7-3	TRBJ2-4	ASSLTPQTNIQY
TRBV7-2	TRBJ1-4	ASSLRRYEKLF
TRBV4-3	TRBJ1-5	ASSQEIGMGNQPQH
TRBV28	TRBJ2-2	ASSRALFGLLAGELF
TRBV12-3/TRBV12-4	TRBJ2-3	ASSLNPQDTQY
TRBV15	.	ATSLTHTEQY
TRBV4-3	TRBJ2-7	ARRCRDNYEQY
TRBV2	TRBJ2-3	AGSEDRGLSTDTQY